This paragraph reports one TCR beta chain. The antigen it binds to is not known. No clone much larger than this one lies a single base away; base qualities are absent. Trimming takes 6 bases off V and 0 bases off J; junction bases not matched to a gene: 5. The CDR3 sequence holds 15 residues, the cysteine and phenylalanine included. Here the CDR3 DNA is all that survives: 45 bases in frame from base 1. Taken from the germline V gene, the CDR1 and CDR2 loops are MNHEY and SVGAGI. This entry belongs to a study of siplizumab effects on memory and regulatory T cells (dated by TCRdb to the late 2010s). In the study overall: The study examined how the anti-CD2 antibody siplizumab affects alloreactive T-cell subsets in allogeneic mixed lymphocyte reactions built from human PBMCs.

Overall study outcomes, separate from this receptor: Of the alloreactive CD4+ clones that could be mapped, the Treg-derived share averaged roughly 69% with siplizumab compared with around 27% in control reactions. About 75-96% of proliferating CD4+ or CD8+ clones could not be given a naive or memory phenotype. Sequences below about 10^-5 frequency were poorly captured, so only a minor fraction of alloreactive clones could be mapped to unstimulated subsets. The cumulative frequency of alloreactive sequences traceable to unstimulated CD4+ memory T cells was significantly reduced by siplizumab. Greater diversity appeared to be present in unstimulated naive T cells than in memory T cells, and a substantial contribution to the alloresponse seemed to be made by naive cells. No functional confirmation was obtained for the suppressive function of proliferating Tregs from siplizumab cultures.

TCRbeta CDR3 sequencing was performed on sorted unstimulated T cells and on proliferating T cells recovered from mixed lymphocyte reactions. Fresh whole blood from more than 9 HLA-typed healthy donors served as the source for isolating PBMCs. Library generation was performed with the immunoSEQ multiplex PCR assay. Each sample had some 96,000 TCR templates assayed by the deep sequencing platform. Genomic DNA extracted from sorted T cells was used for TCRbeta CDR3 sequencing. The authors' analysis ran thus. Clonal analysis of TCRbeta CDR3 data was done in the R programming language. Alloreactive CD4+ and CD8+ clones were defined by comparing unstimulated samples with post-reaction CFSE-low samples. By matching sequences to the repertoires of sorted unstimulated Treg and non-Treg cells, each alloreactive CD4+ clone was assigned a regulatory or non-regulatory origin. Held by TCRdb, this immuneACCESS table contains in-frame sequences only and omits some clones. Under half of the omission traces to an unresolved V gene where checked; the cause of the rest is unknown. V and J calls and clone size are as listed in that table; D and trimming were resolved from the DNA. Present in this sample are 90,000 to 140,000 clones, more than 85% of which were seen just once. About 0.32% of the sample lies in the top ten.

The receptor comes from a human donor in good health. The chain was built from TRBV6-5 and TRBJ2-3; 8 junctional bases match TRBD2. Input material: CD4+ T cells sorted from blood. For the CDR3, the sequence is CASSRSGTSTDTQYF. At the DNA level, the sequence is TGTGCCAGCAGCCGTAGCGGGACGAGCACAGATACGCAGTATTTT.